Shown below are 8 T cell receptor beta chains from a single sample sequenced in a study of beta chain features in type 1 diabetes. TCRB transcripts that were expressed got sequenced, as all of the isolated RNA had been reverse transcribed. Only in-frame clones appear in the TCRdb table, and some are missing; sequencing was by immunoSEQ multiplex PCR. The sample consists of hundreds of thousands of clones, more than 9.5% of them appearing once. The sample comprised naive CD4+ T cells from blood. These receptors came from a woman aged 18-29 years in good health.

The sample holds a few counts of this clone. The chain has TRBV6-5 and TRBJ2-2; D call uncertain. Trimming removed 2 bases at V and 5 bases at J, with 6 bases between. CDR1 is MNHEY and CDR2 is SVGAGI in the germline V gene. This CDR3 is 13 amino acids long. CDR3 sequence: CASSYGGTGELFF. The CDR3 DNA sequence: TGTGCCAGCAGTTACGGTGGAACCGGGGAGCTGTTTTTT.

This clone appeared a few times. This chain links TRBV9 with TRBJ2-1; weak D call: TRBD1 (7 bases). The germline V gene has CDR1 SGDLS and CDR2 YYNGEE. This CDR3 spans 14 amino acids. Trimming pared 6 bases from V and 5 bases from J, leaving 15 bases between. CDR3 residues: CASTQGGSNNEQFF. In DNA form, the CDR3 reads TGTGCCAGCACCCAGGGGGGCAGCAACAATGAGCAGTTCTTC.

This clone has a handful of counts. Within the sample, other DNA sequences also encode this same CDR3. The chain is built from TRBV7-8 and TRBJ2-6; possible D gene TRBD2, 6 bases. Trimming stripped 5 bases from V and 2 bases from J, with 10 bases between. This CDR3 contains 15 residues. CDR1 SGHVS and CDR2 FQNEAQ come from the germline V gene. This CDR3 reads CASSLGGAGANVLTF. Here the CDR3 DNA reads TGTGCCAGCAGCCTGGGGGGAGCTGGGGCCAACGTCCTGACTTTC.

The chain links TRBV29-1 to TRBJ2-1; D is uncertain. CDR1 is SQVTM, CDR2 ANQGSEA, per germline. The germline V and J ends were trimmed by 7 bases and 8 bases, with 15 bases remaining between them. The CDR3 runs 12 residues. CDR3 sequence: CSATLMGYEQFF. The CDR3 DNA sequence: TGCAGCGCCACCCTTATGGGCTATGAGCAGTTCTTC.

This clone has only a few counts. The same CDR3 is also encoded by other DNA sequences in this sample. The V gene is TRBV28, the J gene TRBJ1-2, with D hard to call. This CDR3 contains 12 residues. The germline CDR1 and CDR2 sequences are MDHEN and SYDVKM. V gave up 3 bases and J gave up 2 bases, with 4 bases separating them. The DNA for the CDR3 is TGTGCCAGCAGTTTGCCGAACTATGGCTACACCTTC. Translated: CASSLPNYGYTF.

The rearrangement uses TRBV4-3 and TRBJ2-1, with D unresolved. The V and J ends lost 8 bases and 1 base respectively, with 12 bases between them. Germline V gene sequence: CDR1 LGHNA, CDR2 YSLEER. This CDR3 has 14 amino acids. The CDR3 loop is CASGPWASYNEQFF. Here the CDR3 DNA reads TGCGCCAGCGGGCCGTGGGCGTCCTACAATGAGCAGTTCTTC.

This clone occurred a few times. The V and J genes are TRBV7-6 and TRBJ2-5, with 11 bases aligning to TRBD2. CDR3 length equals 17 residues. Trimming at V came to 5 bases and at J to 4 bases, leaving 12 bases not matched to a gene. Germline V lookup: CDR1 SGHVS, CDR2 FNYEAQ. The CDR3: CASSTRLAGTPPETQYF. CDR3 bases: TGTGCCAGCAGCACCAGACTAGCGGGGACACCTCCAGAGACCCAGTACTTC.

This clone came up a few times. In DNA, the CDR3 is TGTGCCAGCAGCCCACCTTCCTACGAGCAGTACTTC. Translating it yields CASSPPSYEQYF. The chain links TRBV7-3 to TRBJ2-7; D is undetermined. Looked up from germline, CDR1 is SGHTA and CDR2 is FQGTGA. This CDR3 has 12 amino acids. Trimming cost V 5 bases and J 1 base, with 6 bases left between them.